This TCR beta chain was found in a study of T cells in Graves' hyperthyroidism and ophthalmopathy. General study results and limits: Ophthalmopathy was distinguished from stable hyperthyroidism by 13 V-J signatures.

Amplification yielded TCR beta CDR3 regions, with RNA transcripts as the source. Carried out on the TCR CDR3, a first-round RT-PCR used the HTBI primer set. TCRdb re-derived calls from the multiplex PCR reads in MiXCR, one entry per CDR3 protein. The data hold 450,000 to 550,000 distinct CDR3 sequences, with 24% observed a single time. Among ophthalmopathy patients, the Clinical Activity Score reached at least 3, the NOSPECS grade reached at least 4, and duration remained under 3 months. Lactation, pregnancy, other autoimmune disease or uncontrolled infection led to exclusion of patients. This clonotype has a count of ten or more. What it binds is unknown. This sequence was found in a woman younger than 45 with Graves' ophthalmopathy. The specimen sequenced was blood.

CDR3 region: CASSYSTTGGITEAFF. For the CDR3, the DNA is TGTGCCAGCAGTTACTCGACGACAGGGGGGATCACTGAAGCTTTCTTT. The chain combines TRBV6-5 with TRBJ1-1, with 9 bases lining up with TRBD1. This CDR3 region has 16 residues. V gave up 0 bases and J gave up 4 bases; unmatched junction bases: 6. CDR1 MNHEY and CDR2 SVGAGI come from the germline V gene.